This T cell receptor beta chain comes out of a study of cytomegalovirus exposure and HLA in healthy donors. Study findings and constraints: Most subjects' HLA-A and HLA-B alleles were reportedly predicted from TCR beta sequences. By HLA locus, TCR association rates varied in a later analysis, with DRB1 showing the most and HLA-C the fewest. Presence/absence analyses took donor sequencing depth as roughly uniform.

Primers: 60 Vbeta forward and 13 Jbeta reverse. Here immunoSEQ multiplex PCR was the method, and the copy in TCRdb shows in-frame clones only, minus some. The sample has about 43,000 clones, approximately 80% seen once. As concerns this clone: Its antigen is unidentified.

Germline assignment: CDR1 MNHNS and CDR2 SASEGT. The CDR3 loop spans 15 amino acids. Trimming took 6 bases from V and 6 from J, leaving 18 bases between them. The sequenced sample consisted of PBMCs. This TCR was sampled from a man aged 25 to 45 in good health and CMV-seronegative. V gene TRBV6-1 combines with J gene TRBJ2-1; TRBD2 might be the D (7 bases). CDR3 residues: CASRSGGGGTNEQFF. CDR3 nucleotide sequence: TGTGCCAGCAGGTCCGGCGGGGGCGGAACCAATGAGCAGTTCTTC.